This T cell receptor (beta chain) is from a study of blood T cells in healthy people across ages. The germline V gene has CDR1 SEHNR and CDR2 FQNEAQ (reference sequence). This CDR3 is built from 15 residues. The V end lost 5 bases, the J end lost 8 bases, and 19 bases lay between the germline ends. This clonotype appeared a few times. Its antigen is currently unknown. Points from the study as a whole: Per-million-T-cell TCR beta diversity fell roughly linearly with age.

Healthy Russian Caucasian donors spanned ages about 6 to 100 years. A minimum of 6 micrograms of total RNA was extracted per sample. Primed by a sample-barcoded 5' primer and a J-beta primer mix, a second PCR proceeded for roughly 6 to 12 cycles. TCRdb passed the 5' RACE reads through MiXCR, listing each CDR3 protein once. The data show over 450,000 distinct CDR3 sequences, with nearly 25% seen just once and around 10% held by the top ten. The same specimen was also included in a second study, on T cells of mothers and their children. As that study records: Mothers gave over 9.5 million TCR beta CDR3 reads each, and children roughly 3.3 million each.

Material: blood. The chain employs TRBV7-9 and TRBJ2-1; D might be TRBD1 (6 bases). The source of this sequence is a boy between 10 and 17 years old in good health. In DNA, the CDR3 is TGTGCCAGCAGCCTCGCAGAGGCAGGGGCGGATGAGCAGTTCTTC. It translates to CASSLAEAGADEQFF.